The clone carrying this T cell receptor beta chain has only a few counts. The antigen is undetermined. The CDR3 is 13 residues long. V was shortened by 3 bases and J by 0 bases, with 7 bases between the two germline ends. Germline V CDR1 and CDR2: SGHNT, YYREEE (reference sequence). This record comes from a study of cytomegalovirus exposure and HLA in healthy donors. Study outcomes and limitations: Earlier results showed most TCR beta V segments being productive about 90% or about 30% of the time.

With 60 Vbeta and 13 Jbeta primers, the PCR was carried out. Produced via immunoSEQ multiplex PCR; TCRdb's table is partial and in-frame only. The sample shows roughly 100,000 clones, approximately 80% of them seen only once. The clonotype originates from a woman in her forties in good health and CMV-seronegative. This chain connects TRBV5-4 to TRBJ2-7; the D gene is possibly TRBD1 (5 bases). The sequenced sample consisted of PBMCs. The CDR3 nucleotides are TGTGCCAGCAGCTCAGGGATCTCCTACGAGCAGTACTTC. This encodes CASSSGISYEQYF. Variable domain in full (rest from reference TRBV5-4 and TRBJ2-7): ETGVTQSPTHLIKTRGQQVTLRCSSQSGHNTVSWYQQALGQGPQFIFQYYREEENGRGNFPPRFSGLQFPNYSSELNVNALELDDSALYLCASSSGISYEQYFGPGTRLTVT.